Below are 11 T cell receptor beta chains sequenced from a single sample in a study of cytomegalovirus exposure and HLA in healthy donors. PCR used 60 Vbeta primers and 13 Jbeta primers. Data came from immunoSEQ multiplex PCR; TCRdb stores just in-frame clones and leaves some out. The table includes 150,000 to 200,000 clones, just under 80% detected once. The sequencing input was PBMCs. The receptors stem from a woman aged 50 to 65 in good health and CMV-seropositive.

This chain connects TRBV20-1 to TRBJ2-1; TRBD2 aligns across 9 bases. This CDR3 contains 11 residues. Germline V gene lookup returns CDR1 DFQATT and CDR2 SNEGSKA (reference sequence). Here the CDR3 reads CAGGAGNEQFF. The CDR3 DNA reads TGCGCGGGGGGGGCCGGGAATGAGCAGTTCTTC.

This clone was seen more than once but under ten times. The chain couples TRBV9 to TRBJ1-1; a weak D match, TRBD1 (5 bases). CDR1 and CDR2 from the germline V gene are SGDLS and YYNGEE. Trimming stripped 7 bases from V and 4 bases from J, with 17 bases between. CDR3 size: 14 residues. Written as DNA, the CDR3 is TGTGCCAGCTCCCAGGGCAGGCGAAGCACTGAAGCTTTCTTT. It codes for CASSQGRRSTEAFF.

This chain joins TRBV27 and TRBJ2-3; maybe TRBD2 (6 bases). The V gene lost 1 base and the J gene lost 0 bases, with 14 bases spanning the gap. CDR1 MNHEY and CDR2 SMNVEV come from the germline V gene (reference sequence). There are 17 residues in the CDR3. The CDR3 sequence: CASSLYGGDLSTDTQYF. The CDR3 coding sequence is TGTGCCAGCAGTTTATACGGGGGAGACCTTAGCACAGATACGCAGTATTTT.

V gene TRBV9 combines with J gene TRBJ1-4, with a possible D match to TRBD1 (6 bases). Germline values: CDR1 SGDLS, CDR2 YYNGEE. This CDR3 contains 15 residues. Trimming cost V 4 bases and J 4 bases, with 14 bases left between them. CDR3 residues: CASSRTTGFNEKLFF. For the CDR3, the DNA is TGTGCCAGCAGCCGAACTACAGGGTTTAATGAAAAACTGTTTTTT.

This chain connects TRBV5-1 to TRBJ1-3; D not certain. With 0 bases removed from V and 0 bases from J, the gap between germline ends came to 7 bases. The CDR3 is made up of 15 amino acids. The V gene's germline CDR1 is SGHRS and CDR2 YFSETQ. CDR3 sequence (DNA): TGCGCCAGCAGCTTGGACGGTGGCTCTGGAAACACCATATATTTT. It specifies CASSLDGGSGNTIYF.

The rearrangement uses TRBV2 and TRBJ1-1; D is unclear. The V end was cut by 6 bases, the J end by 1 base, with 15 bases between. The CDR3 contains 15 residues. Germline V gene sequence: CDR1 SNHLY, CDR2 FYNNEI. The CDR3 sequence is CASSRGLFWNTEAFF. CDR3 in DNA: TGTGCCAGCAGCCGCGGACTTTTTTGGAACACTGAAGCTTTCTTT.

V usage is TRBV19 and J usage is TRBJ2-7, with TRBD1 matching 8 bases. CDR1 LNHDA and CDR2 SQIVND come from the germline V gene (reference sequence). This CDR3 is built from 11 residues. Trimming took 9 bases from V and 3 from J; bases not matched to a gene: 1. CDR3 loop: CASGQGYEQYF. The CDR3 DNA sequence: TGTGCCAGCGGACAGGGCTACGAGCAGTACTTC. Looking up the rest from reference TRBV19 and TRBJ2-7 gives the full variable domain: DGGITQSPKYLFRKEGQNVTLSCEQNLNHDAMYWYRQDPGQGLRLIYYSQIVNDFQKGDIAEGYSVSREKKESFPLTVTSAQKNPTAFYLCASGQGYEQYFGPGTRLTVT.

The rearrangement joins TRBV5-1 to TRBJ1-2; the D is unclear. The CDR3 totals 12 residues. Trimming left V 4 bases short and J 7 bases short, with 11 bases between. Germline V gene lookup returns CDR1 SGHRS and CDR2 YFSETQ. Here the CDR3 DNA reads TGCGCCAGCAGCGGCCAGGCCGTTGGCTACACCTTC. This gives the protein CASSGQAVGYTF.

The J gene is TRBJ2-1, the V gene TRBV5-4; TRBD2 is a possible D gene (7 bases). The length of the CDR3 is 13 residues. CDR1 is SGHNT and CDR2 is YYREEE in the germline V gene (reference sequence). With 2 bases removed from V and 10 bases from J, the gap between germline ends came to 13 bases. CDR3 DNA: TGTGCCAGCAGCTTCAGGGAGGGGGGGGAGCAGTTCTTC. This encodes CASSFREGGEQFF.

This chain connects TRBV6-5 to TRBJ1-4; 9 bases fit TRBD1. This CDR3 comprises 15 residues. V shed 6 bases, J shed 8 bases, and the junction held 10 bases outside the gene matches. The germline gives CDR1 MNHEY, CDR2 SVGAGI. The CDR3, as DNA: TGTGCCAGCAGACCTCACAGGGGGCTTCAGGAAAAACTGTTTTTT. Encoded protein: CASRPHRGLQEKLFF.

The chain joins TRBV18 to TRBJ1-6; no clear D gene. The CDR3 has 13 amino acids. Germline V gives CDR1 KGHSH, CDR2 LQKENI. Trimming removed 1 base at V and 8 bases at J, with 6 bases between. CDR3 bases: TGTGCCAGCTCACCACAGACTGATTCACCCCTCCACTTT. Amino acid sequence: CASSPQTDSPLHF.